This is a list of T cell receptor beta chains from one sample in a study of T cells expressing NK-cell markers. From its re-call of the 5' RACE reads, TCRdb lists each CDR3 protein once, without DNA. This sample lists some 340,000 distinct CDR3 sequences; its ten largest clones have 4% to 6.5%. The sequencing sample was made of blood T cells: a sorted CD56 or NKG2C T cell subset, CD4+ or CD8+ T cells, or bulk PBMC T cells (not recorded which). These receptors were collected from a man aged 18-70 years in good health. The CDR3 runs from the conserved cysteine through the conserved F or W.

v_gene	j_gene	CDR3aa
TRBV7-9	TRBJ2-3	CASSLLGFKDTQYF
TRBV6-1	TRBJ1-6	CASSEVGANSPLHF
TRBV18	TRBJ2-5	CASSPTPTGKETQYF
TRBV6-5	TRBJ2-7	CASSLILSYEQYF
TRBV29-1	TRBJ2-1	CSAVRQGYEQFF
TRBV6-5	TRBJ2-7	CASSRGAYEQYF
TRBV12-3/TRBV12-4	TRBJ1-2	CASSPGQGASYGYTF
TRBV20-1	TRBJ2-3	CSARDPSGTQYF
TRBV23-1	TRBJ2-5	CASTLPPTLLLSRYQETQYF
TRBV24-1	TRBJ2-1	CATSDFGSGRGGDEQFF
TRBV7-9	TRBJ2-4	CASSLGAGRAKNIQYF